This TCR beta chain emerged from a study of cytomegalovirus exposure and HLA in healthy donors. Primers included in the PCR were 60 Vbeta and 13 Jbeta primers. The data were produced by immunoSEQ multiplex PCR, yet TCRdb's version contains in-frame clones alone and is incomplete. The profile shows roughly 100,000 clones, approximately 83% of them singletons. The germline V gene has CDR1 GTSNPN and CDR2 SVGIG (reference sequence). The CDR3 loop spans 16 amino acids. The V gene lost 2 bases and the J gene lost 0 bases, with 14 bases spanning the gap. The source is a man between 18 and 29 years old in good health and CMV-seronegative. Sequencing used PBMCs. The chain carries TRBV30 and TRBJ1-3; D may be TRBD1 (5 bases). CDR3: CAWSKQVLSSGNTIYF. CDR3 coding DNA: TGTGCCTGGAGTAAACAGGTTCTGAGCTCTGGAAACACCATATATTTT.